Presented here are 4 T cell receptor beta chains from one specimen sequenced in a study of blood T cell repertoires in COVID-19. Measured with immunoSEQ multiplex PCR; TCRdb has only the in-frame clones, and not every one. The sample has under 150,000 clones, around 89% seen once. Sequencing input: peripheral blood. The receptors come from a human donor in a cohort sampled during active COVID-19.

This chain uses TRBV18 with TRBJ2-7; the D gene is possibly TRBD2 (6 bases). CDR3 length: 14 residues. The V and J ends lost 2 bases and 2 bases respectively, with 10 bases between them. Germline CDR1 is KGHSH and CDR2 is LQKENI. CDR3 loop: CASSPGAGTYEQYF. The CDR3, as DNA: TGTGCCAGCTCACCAGGAGCGGGTACCTACGAGCAGTACTTC. The full variable domain, in which reference TRBV18 and TRBJ2-7 provide the parts outside the CDR3, is NAGVMQNPRHLVRRRGQEARLRCSPMKGHSHVYWYRQLPEEGLKFMVYLQKENIIDESGMPKERFSAEFPKEGPSILRIQQVVRGDSAAYFCASSPGAGTYEQYFGPGTRLTVT.

The V gene is TRBV27, the J gene TRBJ2-1, with D uncertain. V was trimmed by 0 bases and J by 8 bases, leaving 8 bases between them. Per the germline V gene, CDR1 is MNHEY and CDR2 is SMNVEV (reference sequence). The CDR3 sequence is 13 residues long. Written as DNA, the CDR3 is TGTGCCAGCAGTTTATCTACGCGATATGAGCAGTTCTTC. Protein product: CASSLSTRYEQFF.

The chain carries TRBV10-3 and TRBJ1-2, with D possibly being TRBD1 (5 bases). CDR3 size: 15 residues. V lost 2 bases and J 2 bases, leaving 12 bases between the germline ends. Germline V gives CDR1 ENHRY, CDR2 SYGVKD. This chain's CDR3 is CAISESSGPNYGYTF. As DNA, the CDR3 is TGTGCCATCAGTGAGAGTTCAGGGCCCAACTATGGCTACACCTTC.

This chain uses TRBV7-9 with TRBJ1-2; TRBD1 agrees at 9 bases. Germline-derived CDR1 and CDR2 are SEHNR and FQNEAQ (reference sequence). Losses at the gene ends were 6 bases for V and 8 bases for J; bases not matched to a gene: 4. This CDR3 is 12 amino acids long. In DNA form, the CDR3 reads TGTGCCAGCAGTGACACAGGGGGCGGCTACACCTTC. Translated: CASSDTGGGYTF.